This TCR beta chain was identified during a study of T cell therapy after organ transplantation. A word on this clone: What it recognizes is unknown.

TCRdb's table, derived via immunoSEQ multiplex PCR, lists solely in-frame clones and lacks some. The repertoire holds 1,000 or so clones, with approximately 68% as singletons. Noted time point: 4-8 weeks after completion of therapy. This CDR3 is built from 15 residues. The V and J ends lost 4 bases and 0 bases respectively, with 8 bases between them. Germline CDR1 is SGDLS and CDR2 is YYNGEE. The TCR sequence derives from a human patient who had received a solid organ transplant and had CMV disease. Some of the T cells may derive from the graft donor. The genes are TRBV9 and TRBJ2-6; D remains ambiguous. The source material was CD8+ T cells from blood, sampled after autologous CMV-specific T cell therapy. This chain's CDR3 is CASSPRSSGANVLTF. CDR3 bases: TGTGCCAGCAGCCCCCGTAGCTCTGGGGCCAACGTCCTGACTTTC.